This TCR beta chain was identified in a study of cytomegalovirus exposure and HLA in healthy donors. Overall study context: Genotyping showed 75% to 90% of roughly 400 donors falling in the Caucasian-associated ancestry cluster.

Note on this clone: No antigen is known for it.

Looked up from germline, CDR1 is SGHNT and CDR2 is YYREEE (reference sequence). The CDR3 is 14 amino acids. Trimming pared 0 bases from V and 4 bases from J, leaving 10 bases between. Findings and limits, study-wide: Other equally common chains were less clonally expanded than HLA-associated TCR beta chains, a later analysis showed. Most TCR beta V segments were productive about 87% or about 30% of the time in an earlier analysis.

The PCR made use of 60 Vbeta and 13 Jbeta primers. Produced via immunoSEQ multiplex PCR; TCRdb's table is partial and in-frame only. The sample yields about 180,000 clones, around 80% seen once. The chain recombines TRBV5-4 with TRBJ1-1; no reliable D call. This clonotype originated in a boy younger than 10 in good health and CMV-seronegative. Specimen: PBMCs. CDR3 coding DNA: TGTGCCAGCAGCTTGGTTGGGGAGGGCACTGAAGCTTTCTTT. This sequence encodes CASSLVGEGTEAFF.